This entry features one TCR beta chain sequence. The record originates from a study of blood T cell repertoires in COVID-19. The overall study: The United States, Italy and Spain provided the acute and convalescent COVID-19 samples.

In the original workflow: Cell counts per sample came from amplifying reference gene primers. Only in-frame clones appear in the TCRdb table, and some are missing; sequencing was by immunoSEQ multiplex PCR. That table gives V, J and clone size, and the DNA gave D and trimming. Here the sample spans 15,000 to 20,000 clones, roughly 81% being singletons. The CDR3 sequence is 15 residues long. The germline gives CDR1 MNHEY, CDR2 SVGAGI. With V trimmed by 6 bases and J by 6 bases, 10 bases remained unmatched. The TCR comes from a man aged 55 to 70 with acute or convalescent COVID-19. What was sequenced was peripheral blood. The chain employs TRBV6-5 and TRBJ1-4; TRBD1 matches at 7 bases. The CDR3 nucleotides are TGTGCCAGCAGAACCGGACAGGAAGGAGATGAAAAACTGTTTTTT. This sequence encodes CASRTGQEGDEKLFF.